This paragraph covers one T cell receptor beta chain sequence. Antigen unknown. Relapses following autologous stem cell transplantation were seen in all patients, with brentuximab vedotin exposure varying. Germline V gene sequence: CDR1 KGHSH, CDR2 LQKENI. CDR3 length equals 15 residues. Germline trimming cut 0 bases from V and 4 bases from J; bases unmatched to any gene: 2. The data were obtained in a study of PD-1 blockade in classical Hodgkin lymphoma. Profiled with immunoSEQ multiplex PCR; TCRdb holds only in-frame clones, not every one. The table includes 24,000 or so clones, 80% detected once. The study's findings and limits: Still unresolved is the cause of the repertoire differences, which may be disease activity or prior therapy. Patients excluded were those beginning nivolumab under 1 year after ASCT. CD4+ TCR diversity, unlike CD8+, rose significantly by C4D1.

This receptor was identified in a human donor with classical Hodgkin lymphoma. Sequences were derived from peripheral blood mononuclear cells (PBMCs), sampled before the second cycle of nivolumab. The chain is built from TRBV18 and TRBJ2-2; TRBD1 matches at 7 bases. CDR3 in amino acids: CASSPPQGITGELFF. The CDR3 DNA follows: TGTGCCAGCTCACCACCACAGGGGATCACCGGGGAGCTGTTTTTT.